This entry is about one TCR beta chain. Its specificity is unknown. Germline and junction disagree at one end, which may indicate a read error. Genomic DNA served as template for TCR beta VDJ and CDR3 profiling. MiXCR was run by TCRdb on the reads, yielding one entry per CDR3 protein. In the table there are about 200,000 distinct CDR3 sequences, about a third of which are singletons. Per the germline V gene, CDR1 is MNHNS and CDR2 is SASEGT. CDR3 length: 16 residues. The sample belongs to a study of CD8+CD57+ T cells in acquired aplastic anemia. Overall study context: CD4+ and CD8+ cells, once sorted, gave DNA averaging about 3.4 ug. Healthy donor CD4+ cell samples had a mean of roughly 9.8 million reads.

General study points: Patients and controls shared 25 to 30 CD8+ CDR3 sequences, which appeared highly expressed in patients and within their immunodominant clones. No significant patient-versus-control difference appeared in CD8+ Simpson's diversity.

The source is a human donor in good health, serving as a control. The sequenced sample consisted of sorted CD4+, CD8+, or CD8+CD57+ T cells (not recorded which) from PBMCs. This rearrangement joins TRBV6-1 to TRBJ1-2, with TRBD1 matching 11 bases. In nucleotides, the CDR3 is TGTGCCGGCAGTACAGACGGACAGGGGGCGCGGTATGGCTACACCTTC. It codes for CAGSTDGQGARYGYTF.